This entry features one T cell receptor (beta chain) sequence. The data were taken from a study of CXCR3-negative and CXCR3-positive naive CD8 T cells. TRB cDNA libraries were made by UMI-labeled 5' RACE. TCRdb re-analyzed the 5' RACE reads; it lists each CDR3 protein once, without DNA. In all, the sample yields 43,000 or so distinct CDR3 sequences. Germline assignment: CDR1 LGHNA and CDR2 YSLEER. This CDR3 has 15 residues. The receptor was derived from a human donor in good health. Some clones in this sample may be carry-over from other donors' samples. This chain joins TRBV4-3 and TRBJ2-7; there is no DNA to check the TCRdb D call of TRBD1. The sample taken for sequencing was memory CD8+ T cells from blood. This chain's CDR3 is CASSQEPGSTYEQYF.